This T cell receptor beta chain was sequenced for a study of blood T cell repertoires in COVID-19. Sequenced by immunoSEQ multiplex PCR; TCRdb stores in-frame clones only, minus some. In the table there are 95,000 to 120,000 clones, around 84% of which are singletons. CDR3 length: 16 amino acids. The germline V gene has CDR1 MNHNS and CDR2 SASEGT. The ends were cut back, 1 base at V and 6 bases at J, with 15 bases in the middle. This receptor was taken from a human donor in a cohort sampled during active COVID-19. The chain carries TRBV6-1 and TRBJ2-2, with D possibly being TRBD2 (6 bases). Source material: peripheral blood. CDR3 sequence (DNA): TGTGCCAGCAGTGAAGGTGCGGGGTTCCCGGCCGGGGAGCTGTTTTTT. Translation: CASSEGAGFPAGELFF.